The clone carrying this T cell receptor beta chain was observed once. As yet, its antigen is unknown. This specimen belongs to a study of cytomegalovirus exposure and HLA in healthy donors. Whole-study results and caveats: The authors enumerated over 150 TCR beta chains as linked to cytomegalovirus. The majority of TCR sequences were rare, yet some public TCRs appeared in many donors. In a later analysis, TCR beta V- and J-gene trimming was associated with a missense DCLRE1C variant.

CDR1 SEHNR and CDR2 FQNEAQ come from the germline V gene (reference sequence). This CDR3 has 14 amino acids. V lost 5 bases, J lost 7 bases, and 14 bases lay in between. In the PCR, 60 Vbeta and 13 Jbeta primers were used. Only in-frame clones appear in the TCRdb table, and some are missing; sequencing was by immunoSEQ multiplex PCR. In the table there are roughly 160,000 clones, about four fifths of which are singletons. The sequenced sample consisted of PBMCs. The V call is TRBV7-9, the J call TRBJ1-4; D is undetermined. The origin of this receptor is a man aged 30 to 39 in good health and CMV-seronegative. This CDR3 is CASSTASGSEKLFF. Here the CDR3 DNA reads TGTGCCAGCAGCACAGCTTCCGGGAGTGAAAAACTGTTTTTT.